This T cell receptor (beta chain) came from a study of cytomegalovirus exposure and HLA in healthy donors listed by TCRdb under 2017. Concerning the study at large: According to an earlier analysis of 587 of the donors, about 179 million T cells yielded roughly 100 million unique TCR beta sequences and around 300 Gb of sequence data. Roughly 300 gigabases of sequencing data and around 80 million unique TCR sequences made up an early release that covered under 750 HLA-typed donors. The study used immunosequencing to profile the T cell repertoires of several hundred subjects and linked those repertoires to cytomegalovirus serostatus. Typing coverage varied by locus: roughly 629-640 donors for A, B, C, DRB1 and DQB1; some 520 for DQA1; over 600 for DPA1; roughly 450 for DPB1. To decide whether each TCR beta V gene segment behaved as functional or pseudogenic, an earlier analysis of some 600 of the donors relied on high-throughput TCR beta sequencing. Several DR-DQ haplotypes were treated as single units for association and clustering because of strong linkage in the cohort. A later genetic analysis used genome-wide SNP genotypes for about 55% of the 666 donors, treating that subset as a discovery cohort. Among roughly 400 genotyped donors of the cohort, an average of around 220,000 unique TCR beta nucleotide sequences was sequenced per donor, of which about 18% were non-productive. To predict cytomegalovirus infection status, the study brought together high-throughput TCR immunosequencing, statistical association of individual TCRs with disease status, and machine learning. Both class I and class II loci were covered by HLA typing, at four-digit resolution. Of the roughly 390 genotyped donors, approximately 82% fell in the genetic ancestry cluster associated with self-reported Caucasian donors. Alongside the repertoire data, information on donor age, sex, ethnicity and CMV serostatus was compiled. Rather than drawing on any new phenotypic data, the later analysis identified candidate immune exposures from TCR beta sequences and the way those sequences occurred across donors. A later analysis re-examined previously published TCR beta repertoires from over 500 donors and added high-resolution HLA genotyping to investigate patterns of TCR occurrence. The study aimed to test whether signatures of past pathogen exposure could be identified by cataloging public T cell receptors. All discovery cohort repertoires had been generated using a single sequencing platform. Along with the approximately 600-subject first cohort, a separate validation cohort of more than 90 different subjects was used. Beyond this particular receptor, the publication reports: Some IMGT-functional V segments, including TRBV6-2 and TRBV6-3, could not be told apart with the 87-base-pair reads, so those segments were excluded. A further reported finding was that TCR beta sequences accurately predicted the HLA-A and HLA-B alleles for most subjects in the first cohort. The classifier was reported to diagnose cytomegalovirus status with high specificity and sensitivity in both the original cohort and the validation cohort. In a later analysis, TCR association rates were found to vary across HLA loci, with the most associated TCRs seen for DRB1 alleles and the fewest for HLA-C alleles. Three of the identified cytomegalovirus-associated TCR beta chains were confirmed in vitro to be specific for cytomegalovirus antigens. Compared with the roughly 670-donor mean, donors in an Asian-associated ancestry cluster had fewer N-insertions in productive TCRs, according to a later genetic analysis. The presence/absence analyses assumed that sequencing depth was roughly uniform across donors, and that assumption may not be true. The cohort was sequenced for TCR beta chains only, and without alpha or paired-chain data the features that could be detected were limited. In a later analysis, most CMV-associated TCR beta chains were found to appear HLA-restricted, with HLA associations seemingly driven largely by CMV exposure. An earlier analysis of approximately 600 of the donors showed that most TCR beta V segments appeared in productive rearrangements either about 87% or about 30% of the time, which broadly matched IMGT annotations. A later genetic analysis associated a missense DCLRE1C variant with V-gene and J-gene trimming of TCR beta chains, and an independent cohort replicated the association. Correlated functional status among segregating V segments might be attributable to linkage disequilibrium, but an unknown experimental factor could not be ruled out. For the cohort, immune exposure information was limited to CMV serostatus. In a later analysis, HLA-associated TCR beta chains were found to be more clonally expanded and to have lower generation probabilities than equally common non-associated chains. A total of some 180 TCR beta chains were listed by the study as associated with cytomegalovirus. A group of highly shared sequence variants was considered likely to be a technical artifact of the sequencing pipeline. About 17 rarely observed V segments, including chromosome 9 orphons, were excluded from the earlier analysis of about 500 of the donors because counts were too low. When HLA alleles, especially DR and DQ, strongly co-occurred, TCR associations were difficult to assign to individual alleles. In a later analysis, several top co-occurrence clusters were reported to appear linked to parvovirus B19, influenza, CMV and Epstein-Barr virus. At a false discovery rate of 0.05, a later analysis linked 15,000 to 20,000 TCR beta sequences to specific HLA alleles. HLA typing was unavailable for some donors at each locus, so association tests used only the typed subset. According to the authors, the approach could potentially be generalized to other disease states and immunological phenotypes. While some public TCRs were present in many individuals, most TCR sequences turned up only very rarely across donors.

The library was prepared using the immunoSEQ multiplex PCR assay. The multiplex PCR relied on a mix of 60 forward primers for TCR Vbeta segments and 13 reverse primers for TCR Jbeta segments. The CDR3 region of rearranged TCR beta genes was amplified from genomic DNA by a multiplex PCR assay. The amplified TCR beta libraries were sequenced on the Illumina HiSeq System as 87-base-pair reads. The paper's data handling went like this. Across the 500 to 750 repertoires, a later analysis counted tens of millions of unique TCR beta chains, roughly 11 million of which were shared by at least two donors. To remove PCR and sequencing errors, raw reads were error-corrected and collapsed into unique sequences using a nearest-neighbor algorithm that merged closely related sequences. Alignment of CDR3 sequences to IMGT reference sequences was used to assign V, D and J gene segments. For a sequence to be retained, a match of at least six nucleotides was required to both a V gene segment and a J gene segment. A rearrangement was called productive if the CDR3 had no stop codons and remained in frame with V and J, and every other rearrangement was called non-productive. Following IMGT convention, CDR3 was defined as the stretch from the second conserved V-encoded cysteine to the conserved J-encoded phenylalanine. In an earlier analysis of roughly 610 of the donors, sequences lacking an unambiguous match to a single V gene segment were excluded. In an earlier analysis of 587 of the donors, a V segment was called functional when productive rearrangements were above 56.7%, and segregating when the standard deviation between donors exceeded 5%. A statistical classification framework was built to diagnose cytomegalovirus status from the catalog of TCR beta chain sequences. A later analysis assigned V and J genes by comparing TCR nucleotide sequences with IMGT/GENE-DB human TR gene sequences. Using the TCRdist pipeline, a later analysis assigned CDR3 sequences along with most-parsimonious VDJ recombination scenarios. A later analysis defined each TCR beta chain by its CDR3 amino acid sequence plus V-gene family, and excluded reads lacking a unique V-gene family. To address suspected cross-contamination and a sequencing artifact, a later analysis removed under 600 highly shared, low-generation-probability nucleotide sequences. In a later analysis, a clonal expansion index was calculated for each public chain from normalized within-repertoire ranks of inferred template counts. A later analysis computed generation probabilities with a VDJ recombination model fitted to out-of-frame rearrangements, and checked the results against IGoR. A later analysis scored TCR-TCR, TCR-HLA and TCR-CMV co-occurrence with hypergeometric tests, applying a repertoire-size bias correction to TCR pairs. A later analysis estimated false discovery rates by permuting HLA or CMV assignments 20 times. A later analysis grouped co-occurring TCRs with DBSCAN, adding TCRdist sequence similarity when clustering within HLA-allele-positive subsets. For co-occurrence clustering, repertoires with fewer than 30,000 or more than 120,000 public chains were excluded, along with five repertoires with anomalous nucleotide sharing. TCRdb took over this immuneACCESS table, retaining in-frame rearrangements with V and J assigned. Such tables are incomplete; in checked studies, under half of the missing clones stem from an unresolved V gene, and the remainder is unexplained. The D gene and trimming were derived from the DNA, and the V and J assignments and clone size from that table. This sample's table lists around 75,000 clones. The biggest ten clones account for 1.3% to 1.5% of the sample.

From the cysteine through the phenylalanine, the CDR3 covers 16 amino acids. CDR3 DNA is the only sequence kept; it has 48 bases, read in frame from the first base. V is cut back by 1 base and J by 9 bases, with 14 bases in the junction unmatched. CDR1 LGHNA and CDR2 YSLEER are derived from the germline V gene. The cohort was made up of several hundred healthy bone marrow donors. All cohort members were sampled while nominally healthy, although unrecorded immune exposures were likely present. The donor tested CMV seronegative and was one of the 352 seronegative cohort members. Each donor provided a peripheral blood sample, and peripheral blood mononuclear cells were used for TCR beta sequencing. Genomic DNA extraction from the blood cell samples was performed with the Qiagen DNeasy Blood Extraction Kit. With regard to this clone: Its target antigen remains unknown.

The chain was built from TRBV4-3 and TRBJ1-1, and 7 junction bases match TRBD1. The origin of this receptor is a woman in her sixties or seventies in good health and CMV-seronegative. Sequencing input: PBMCs. In nucleotide form, the sequence is TGCGCCAGCAGCCAAGGAGTTGAGAGGGGGCCATTTCAAGCTTTCTTT. Translated, it reads CASSQGVERGPFQAFF.